The 13 T cell receptor beta chains listed next were all sequenced from one sample in a study of Ad26.COV2.S vaccination and SARS-CoV-2 variants. As for treatment: over 15 received Ad26.COV2.S at low or high dose, single or two shots; about 5 received placebo; per-sample allocation not given. Sampling took place 63 days after the first vaccine or placebo injection. Data came from immunoSEQ multiplex PCR; TCRdb stores just in-frame clones and leaves some out. The data show approximately 460,000 clones, 80% to 90% seen once. The sample was peripheral blood, taken in a trial of Ad26.COV2.S vaccine versus placebo. The origin of the receptors is a person aged 18 to 65 who received the Ad26.COV2.S COVID-19 vaccine or a placebo.

The chain employs TRBV14 and TRBJ1-6; D is undetermined. There are 15 residues in the CDR3. V was pared by 1 base and J by 5 bases, with 9 bases between. The germline V gene has CDR1 SGHDN and CDR2 FVKESK. The DNA for the CDR3 is TGTGCCAGCAGCCAAGCTAGCAGGAATAATTCACCCCTCCACTTT. Translating it yields CASSQASRNNSPLHF.

The chain combines TRBV6-5 with TRBJ1-2; the D gene is possibly TRBD1 (5 bases). The germline gives CDR1 MNHEY, CDR2 SVGAGI. The CDR3 is 15 amino acids. V gave up 6 bases and J gave up 6 bases, with 20 bases separating them. The CDR3 sequence: CASSSGTQRRNGYTF. CDR3 DNA sequence: TGTGCCAGCAGCTCCGGGACCCAAAGGCGAAATGGCTACACCTTC.

To note about this clone: Other DNA sequences of this sample code for an identical CDR3. The chain carries TRBV20-1 and TRBJ2-7; D ambiguous. Germline V gene data show CDR1 as DFQATT and CDR2 as SNEGSKA (reference sequence). V lost 5 bases to trimming and J lost 3 bases, with 5 bases between them. The CDR3 length is 10 residues. The CDR3 DNA sequence: TGCAGTGCTCTCGGCTACGAGCAGTACTTC. Amino acids: CSALGYEQYF.

J is TRBJ2-3 and V is TRBV13; TRBD2 matches 9 bases. Germline V CDR1 and CDR2: PRHDT, FYEKMQ (reference sequence). V trimming: 6 bases; J trimming: 0 bases; junction bases outside the gene matches: 4. The CDR3 has 15 residues. The CDR3 reads CASRTTSGSTDTQYF. The CDR3 nucleotides read TGTGCCAGCAGGACGACTAGCGGCAGCACAGATACGCAGTATTTT.

This clone was seen only a few times. V gene TRBV3-1 (or the pseudogene TRBV3-2) combines with J gene TRBJ1-4; D gene uncertain. The V end lost 1 base, the J end lost 2 bases, and 5 bases lay between the germline ends. The CDR3 runs 14 residues. CDR1 is LGHDT, CDR2 YNNKEL, per germline (reference sequence). In DNA form, the CDR3 reads TGTGCCAGCAGCCAAGTAGGCACTAATGAAAAACTGTTTTTT. It codes for CASSQVGTNEKLFF.

The chain recombines TRBV27 with TRBJ2-5, with D perhaps matching TRBD2 (5 bases). The CDR3 is 13 residues long. The germline CDR1 and CDR2 sequences are MNHEY and SMNVEV (reference sequence). V gave up 6 bases and J gave up 5 bases, with 13 bases separating them. CDR3 in amino acids: CASRDLPGETQYF. The CDR3 DNA follows: TGTGCCAGCAGAGATCTGCCGGGGGAGACCCAGTACTTC.

The chain uses TRBV10-1 and TRBJ2-3; D gene unclear. CDR1 and CDR2 (germline): WNHNN, SYGVQD (reference sequence). The CDR3 has 13 amino acids. Trimming removed 4 bases from V and 2 bases from J, with 7 bases in between. The CDR3 DNA follows: TGCGCCAGCAGTGGTTCCTTCACAGATACGCAGTATTTT. Translating it yields CASSGSFTDTQYF.

The rearrangement joins TRBV5-4 to TRBJ2-3; D might be TRBD2 (7 bases). Per germline, CDR1 SGHNT and CDR2 YYREEE (reference sequence). The CDR3 spans 15 residues. V shed 0 bases and J shed 4 bases, with 12 bases lying between them. CDR3 in DNA: TGTGCCAGCAGCTTGGCGGGGGGCCCCCCAGATACGCAGTATTTT. It yields the protein CASSLAGGPPDTQYF.

This clone showed up just once. This chain connects TRBV6-2 or TRBV6-3 to TRBJ2-5; D uncertain. This CDR3 is 13 amino acids long. CDR1 and CDR2 (germline): MNHEY, SVGEGT. With 5 bases removed from V and 1 base from J, the gap between germline ends came to 8 bases. CDR3 sequence: CASSTRGQETQYF. CDR3 in DNA: TGTGCCAGCAGTACACGTGGCCAAGAGACCCAGTACTTC.

The chain uses TRBV30 and TRBJ2-1; 15 bases fit TRBD2. V shed 5 bases, J shed 4 bases, and the junction held 9 bases outside the gene matches. Germline CDR1 and CDR2: GTSNPN and SVGIG (reference sequence). The CDR3 is 17 residues long. CDR3 sequence (DNA): TGTGCCTGGGGGGGACTAGCGGGAGGAATATGGTACAATGAGCAGTTCTTC. This encodes CAWGGLAGGIWYNEQFF.

The J gene is TRBJ1-6, the V gene TRBV19; D gene unclear. Germline lookup yields CDR1 LNHDA and CDR2 SQIVND (reference sequence). V lost 1 base, J lost 5 bases, and 3 bases lay in between. The CDR3 runs to 13 residues. This chain's CDR3 is CASSIGDNSPLHF. Written as DNA, the CDR3 is TGTGCCAGTAGTATAGGGGATAATTCACCCCTCCACTTT. Supplemented by reference TRBV19 and TRBJ1-6, the full variable domain reads DGGITQSPKYLFRKEGQNVTLSCEQNLNHDAMYWYRQDPGQGLRLIYYSQIVNDFQKGDIAEGYSVSREKKESFPLTVTSAQKNPTAFYLCASSIGDNSPLHFGNGTRLTVT.

The genes are TRBV27 and TRBJ1-6, with D possibly being TRBD1 (6 bases). The V end was cut by 3 bases, the J end by 7 bases, with 16 bases between. The CDR3 covers 16 residues. The germline V gene has CDR1 MNHEY and CDR2 SMNVEV (reference sequence). DNA for the CDR3: TGTGCCAGCAGTTTTGGGCCACAGGGAACCAATTCACCCCTCCACTTT. As protein: CASSFGPQGTNSPLHF.

The V gene is TRBV5-1, the J gene TRBJ2-1; D is unclear. CDR3 length equals 14 residues. The V end lost 0 bases, the J end lost 4 bases, and 8 bases lay between the germline ends. Germline assignment: CDR1 SGHRS and CDR2 YFSETQ. CDR3 protein: CASSLEQLYNEQFF. The DNA of the CDR3 is TGCGCCAGCAGCTTGGAACAGCTGTACAATGAGCAGTTCTTC. The full variable domain, rest sourced from reference TRBV5-1 and TRBJ2-1, is KAGVTQTPRYLIKTRGQQVTLSCSPISGHRSVSWYQQTPGQGLQFLFEYFSETQRNKGNFPGRFSGRQFSNSRSEMNVSTLELGDSALYLCASSLEQLYNEQFFGPGTRLTVL.